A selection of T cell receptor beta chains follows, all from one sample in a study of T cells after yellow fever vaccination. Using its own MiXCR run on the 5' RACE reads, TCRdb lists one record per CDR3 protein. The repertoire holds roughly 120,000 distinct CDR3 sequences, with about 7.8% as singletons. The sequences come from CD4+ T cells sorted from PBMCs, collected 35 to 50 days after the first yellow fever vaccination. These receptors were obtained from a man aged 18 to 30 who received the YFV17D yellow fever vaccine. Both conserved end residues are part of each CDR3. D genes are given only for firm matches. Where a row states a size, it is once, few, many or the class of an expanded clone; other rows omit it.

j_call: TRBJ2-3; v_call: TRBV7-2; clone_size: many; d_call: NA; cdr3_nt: TGTGCCAGCAGCTACGGAGATACGCAGTATTTT; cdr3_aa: CASSYGDTQYF
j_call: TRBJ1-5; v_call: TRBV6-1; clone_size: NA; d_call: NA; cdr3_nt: TGTGCCAGCGGGGTAAGGAGCAATCAGCCCCAGCATTTT; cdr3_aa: CASGVRSNQPQHF
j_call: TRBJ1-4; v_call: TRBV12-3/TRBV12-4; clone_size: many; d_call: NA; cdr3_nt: TGTGCCAGCTCCTTTCGAAGTCCGAATGAAAAACTGTTTTTT; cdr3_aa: CASSFRSPNEKLFF
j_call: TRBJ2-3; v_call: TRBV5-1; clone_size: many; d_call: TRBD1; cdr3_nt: TGCGCCAGCAGCTTGAGGGGGCGGACAGATACGCAGTATTTT; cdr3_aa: CASSLRGRTDTQYF
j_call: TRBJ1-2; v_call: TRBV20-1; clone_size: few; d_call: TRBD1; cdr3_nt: TGCAGTGCTAGAGTCCTCGGACAGGAAGATGGCTACACCTTC; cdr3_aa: CSARVLGQEDGYTF
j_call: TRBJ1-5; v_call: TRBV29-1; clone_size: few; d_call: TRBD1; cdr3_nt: TGCAGCGTGGGACTGGGACAGGGGGCTGATCAGCCCCAGCATTTT; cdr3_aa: CSVGLGQGADQPQHF
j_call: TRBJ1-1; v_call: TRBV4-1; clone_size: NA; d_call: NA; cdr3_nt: TGCGCCAGCAGCCAAGGAGTATGGGCAGGGGCTTTCTTT; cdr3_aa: CASSQGVWAGAFF
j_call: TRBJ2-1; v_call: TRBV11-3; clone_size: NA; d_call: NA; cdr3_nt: TGTGCCAGCAGCTCAGACAATGAGCAGTTCTTC; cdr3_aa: CASSSDNEQFF
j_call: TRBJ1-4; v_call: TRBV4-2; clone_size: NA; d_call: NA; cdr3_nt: TGTGCCAGCAGCCCGGCCGGGGGGAATGAAAAACTGTTTTTT; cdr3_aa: CASSPAGGNEKLFF
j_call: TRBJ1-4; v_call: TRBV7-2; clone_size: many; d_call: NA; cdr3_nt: TGTGCCAGCAGCCCCGACAGTAACAATGAAAAACTGTTTTTT; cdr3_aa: CASSPDSNNEKLFF
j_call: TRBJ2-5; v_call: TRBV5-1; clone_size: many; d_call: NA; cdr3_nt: TGCGCCAGCAGCTTGGTATCAGGGTCGGGAACGGAGACCCAGTACTTC; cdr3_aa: CASSLVSGSGTETQYF
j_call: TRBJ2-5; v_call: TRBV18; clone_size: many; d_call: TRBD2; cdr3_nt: TGTGCCAGCTCACCACGGGGAGGGGCGCAAGAGACCCAGTACTTC; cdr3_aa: CASSPRGGAQETQYF
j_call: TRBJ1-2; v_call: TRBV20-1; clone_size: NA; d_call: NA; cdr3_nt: TGCAGTGCTAGTGGAGTTACAGGGCCCTTGTTTGCGGGTGGCTACACCTTC; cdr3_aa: CSASGVTGPLFAGGYTF
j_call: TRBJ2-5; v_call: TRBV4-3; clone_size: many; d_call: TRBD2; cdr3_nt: TGCGCCAGCAGCCAAGAGGCGGTAGCGGGGGGCCGAGCAATCGTTGCGGCCCAGTACTTC; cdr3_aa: CASSQEAVAGGRAIVAAQYF
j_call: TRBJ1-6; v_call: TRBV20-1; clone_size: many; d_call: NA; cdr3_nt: TGCAGTGCTGCAGCGGGCGACAGGTATAATTCACCCCTCCACTTT; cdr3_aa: CSAAAGDRYNSPLHF
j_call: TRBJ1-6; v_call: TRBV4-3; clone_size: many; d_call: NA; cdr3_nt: TGCGCCAGCAGCCAAGGCCACAGGGCGAATTCACCCCTCCACTTT; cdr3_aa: CASSQGHRANSPLHF
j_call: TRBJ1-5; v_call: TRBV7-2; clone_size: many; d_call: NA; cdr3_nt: TGTGCCAGCAGCTCGCGGGGGGGAAATCAGCCCCAGCATTTT; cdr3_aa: CASSSRGGNQPQHF
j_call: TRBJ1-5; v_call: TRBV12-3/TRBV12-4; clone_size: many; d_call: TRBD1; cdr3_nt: TGTGCCAGCAGTTTAGATTCTGGACAGGGTTATCAGCCCCAGCATTTT; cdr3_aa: CASSLDSGQGYQPQHF
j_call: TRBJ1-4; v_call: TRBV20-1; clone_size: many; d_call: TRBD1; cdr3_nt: TGCAGTGCTAGAGATCCGGCAGGGGGCAGTGAAAAACTGTTTTTT; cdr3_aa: CSARDPAGGSEKLFF
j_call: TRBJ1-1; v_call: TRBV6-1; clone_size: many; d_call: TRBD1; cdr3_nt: TGTGCCAGCAGACGGGGACAGGCGAACACTGAAGCTTTCTTT; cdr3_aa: CASRRGQANTEAFF
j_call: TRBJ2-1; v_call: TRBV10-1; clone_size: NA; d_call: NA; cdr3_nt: TGCGCCAGCAGGGGACAAGATGACCATGAGCAGTTCTTC; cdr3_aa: CASRGQDDHEQFF
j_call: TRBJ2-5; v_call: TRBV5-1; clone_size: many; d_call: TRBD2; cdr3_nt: TGCGCCAGCGCTTGGCAGGCGGGGGAAGAGACCCAGTACTTC; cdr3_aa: CASAWQAGEETQYF
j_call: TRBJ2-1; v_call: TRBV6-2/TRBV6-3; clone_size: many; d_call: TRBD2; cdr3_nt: TGTGCCAGCAGTTACTCCCCCCCCGGGGGGATCTACAATGAGCAGTTCTTC; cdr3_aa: CASSYSPPGGIYNEQFF
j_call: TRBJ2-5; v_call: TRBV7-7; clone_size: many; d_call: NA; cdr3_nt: TGTGCCAGCAGCTTGGACTACACCCAAGAGACCCAGTACTTC; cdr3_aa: CASSLDYTQETQYF
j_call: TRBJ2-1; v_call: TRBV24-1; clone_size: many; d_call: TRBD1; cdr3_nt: TGTGCCACCAGTGATCCCGGGACAGGTTCATCCGAGCAGTTCTTC; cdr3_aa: CATSDPGTGSSEQFF
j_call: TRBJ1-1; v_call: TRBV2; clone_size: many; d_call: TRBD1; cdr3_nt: TGTGCCAGCCAAACCCGCAACAGGGGAGGGACTGAAGCTTTCTTT; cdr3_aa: CASQTRNRGGTEAFF
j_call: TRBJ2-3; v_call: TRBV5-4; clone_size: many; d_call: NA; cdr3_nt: TGTGCCAGCACCTTTAGAGGGGAAGATACGCAGTATTTT; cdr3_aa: CASTFRGEDTQYF
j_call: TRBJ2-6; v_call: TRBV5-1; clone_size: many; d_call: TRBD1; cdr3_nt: TGCGCCAGCAGCCAGACCGGACAGGTCGCCAACGTCCTGACTTTC; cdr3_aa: CASSQTGQVANVLTF
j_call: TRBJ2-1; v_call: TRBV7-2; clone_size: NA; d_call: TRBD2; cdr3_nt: TGTGCCAGCAGCTTAAGCGGGGGGGGGGTCGCCTACAATGAGCAGTTCTTC; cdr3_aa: CASSLSGGGVAYNEQFF
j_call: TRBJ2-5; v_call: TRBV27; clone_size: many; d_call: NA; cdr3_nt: TGTGCCAGCAGCGGAGGGAAGTGGGTTCAAGAGACCCAGTACTTC; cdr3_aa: CASSGGKWVQETQYF
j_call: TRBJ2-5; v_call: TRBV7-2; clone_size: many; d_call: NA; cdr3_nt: TGTGCCAGCACCGACTGGGACCAAGAGACCCAGTACTTC; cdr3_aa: CASTDWDQETQYF
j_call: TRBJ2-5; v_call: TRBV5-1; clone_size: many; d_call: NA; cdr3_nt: TGCGCCAGCAGCGTGGGACTTATTGCACCAGAGACCCAGTACTTC; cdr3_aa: CASSVGLIAPETQYF
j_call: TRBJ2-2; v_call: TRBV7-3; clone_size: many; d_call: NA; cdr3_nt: TGTGCCAGCAGCTTTGCGGGGAGTGGGACAGCGAACACCGGGGAGCTGTTTTTT; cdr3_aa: CASSFAGSGTANTGELFF
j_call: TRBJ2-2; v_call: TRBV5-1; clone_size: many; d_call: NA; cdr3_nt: TGCGCCAGCAGTCCCGGGACCGCAAGCACCGGGGAGCTGTTTTTT; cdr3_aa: CASSPGTASTGELFF
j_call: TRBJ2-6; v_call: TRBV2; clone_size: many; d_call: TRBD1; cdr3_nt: TGTGCCAGCGAGACAGGGAGTGGGGCCAACGTCCTGACTTTC; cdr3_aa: CASETGSGANVLTF
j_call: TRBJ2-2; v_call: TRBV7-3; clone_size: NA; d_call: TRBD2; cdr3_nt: TGTGCCAGCAGGAGGCGCGGGGGGGCCGACGGGGAGCTGTTTTTT; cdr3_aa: CASRRRGGADGELFF
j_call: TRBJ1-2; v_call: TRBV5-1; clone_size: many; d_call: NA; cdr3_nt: TGCGCCAGCAGCTTGGAGTGGACCCAGGGTGGCTACACCTTC; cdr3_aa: CASSLEWTQGGYTF
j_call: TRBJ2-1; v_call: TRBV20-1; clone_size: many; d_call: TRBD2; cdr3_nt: TGCAGTGCTATCAGCGGGGGGGCCGTTCTACATGAGCAGTTCTTC; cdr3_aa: CSAISGGAVLHEQFF
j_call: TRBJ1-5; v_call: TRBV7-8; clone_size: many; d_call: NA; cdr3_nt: TGTGCCAGCAGCTTTGCGTTCGATCAGCCCCAGCATTTT; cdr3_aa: CASSFAFDQPQHF
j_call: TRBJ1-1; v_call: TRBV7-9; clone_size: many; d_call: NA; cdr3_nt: TGTGCCAGCAGACAGGGTGGGATTTTGAACACTGAAGCTTTCTTT; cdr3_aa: CASRQGGILNTEAFF
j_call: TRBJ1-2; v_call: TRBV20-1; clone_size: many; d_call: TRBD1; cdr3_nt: TGCAGTGCTAGAGATCCGGGACAGGGGGCGGACGGCTACACCTTC; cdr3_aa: CSARDPGQGADGYTF
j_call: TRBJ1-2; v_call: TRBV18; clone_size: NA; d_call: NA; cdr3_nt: TGTGCCAGCTCACCAGGGGGGGACTATGGCTACACCTTC; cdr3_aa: CASSPGGDYGYTF